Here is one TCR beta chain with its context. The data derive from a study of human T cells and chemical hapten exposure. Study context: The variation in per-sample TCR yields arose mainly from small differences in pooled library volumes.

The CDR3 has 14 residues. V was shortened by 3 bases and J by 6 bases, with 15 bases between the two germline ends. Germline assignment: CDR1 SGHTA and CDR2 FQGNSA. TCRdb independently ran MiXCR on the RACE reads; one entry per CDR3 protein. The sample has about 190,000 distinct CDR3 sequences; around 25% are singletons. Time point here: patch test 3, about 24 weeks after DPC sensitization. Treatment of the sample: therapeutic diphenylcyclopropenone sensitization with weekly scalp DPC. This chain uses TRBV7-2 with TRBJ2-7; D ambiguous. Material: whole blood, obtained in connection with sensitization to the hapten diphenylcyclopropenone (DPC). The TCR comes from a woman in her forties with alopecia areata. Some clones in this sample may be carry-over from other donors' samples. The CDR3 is CASSFLPHTPEQYF. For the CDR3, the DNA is TGTGCCAGCAGCTTCCTACCCCATACCCCCGAGCAGTACTTC.